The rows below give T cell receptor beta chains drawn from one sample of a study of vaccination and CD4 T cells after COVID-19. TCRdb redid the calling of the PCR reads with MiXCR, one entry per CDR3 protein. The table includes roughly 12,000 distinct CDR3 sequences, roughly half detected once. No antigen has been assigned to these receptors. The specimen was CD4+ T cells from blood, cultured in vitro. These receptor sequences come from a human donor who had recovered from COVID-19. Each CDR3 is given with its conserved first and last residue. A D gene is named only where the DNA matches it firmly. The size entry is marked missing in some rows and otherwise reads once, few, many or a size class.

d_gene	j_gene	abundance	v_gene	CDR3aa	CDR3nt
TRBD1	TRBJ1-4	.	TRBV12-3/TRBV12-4	CASRPNQGDEKLFF	TGTGCCAGCAGGCCTAATCAGGGGGATGAAAAACTGTTTTTT
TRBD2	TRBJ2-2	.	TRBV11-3	CASSLRTSHDTGELFF	TGTGCCAGCAGCTTACGGACTAGCCACGATACCGGGGAGCTGTTTTTT
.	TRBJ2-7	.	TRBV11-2	CASSQIRDRGLAATYEQYF	TGTGCCAGCAGCCAGATCCGGGACAGGGGACTAGCGGCTACCTACGAGCAGTACTTC
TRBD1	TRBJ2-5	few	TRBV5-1	CASSFGQGGQETQYF	TGCGCCAGCAGCTTTGGACAGGGAGGCCAAGAGACCCAGTACTTC
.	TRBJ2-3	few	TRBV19	CASSTPSGRGTDTQYF	TGTGCCAGTAGTACCCCGAGCGGCCGAGGGACAGATACGCAGTATTTT
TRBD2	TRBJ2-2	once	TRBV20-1	CSASGGVPNTGELFF	TGCAGTGCTAGTGGGGGGGTCCCGAACACCGGGGAGCTGTTTTTT
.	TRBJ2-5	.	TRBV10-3	CAISESEGHGETQYF	TGTGCCATCAGTGAGTCTGAAGGGCATGGAGAGACCCAGTACTTC
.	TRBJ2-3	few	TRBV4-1	CASSPRKRTSTDTQYF	TGCGCCAGCAGCCCGCGGAAGCGGACTAGCACAGATACGCAGTATTTT
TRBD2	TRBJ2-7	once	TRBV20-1	CSARVGLAPYEQYF	TGCAGTGCTAGAGTCGGACTAGCTCCCTACGAGCAGTACTTC
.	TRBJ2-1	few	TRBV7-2	CASSLGQMREQFF	TGTGCCAGCAGTTTGGGACAAATGCGTGAGCAGTTCTTC
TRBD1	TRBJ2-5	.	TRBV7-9	CASRGTGSRETQYF	TGTGCCAGCAGGGGGACAGGGTCCAGGGAGACCCAGTACTTC
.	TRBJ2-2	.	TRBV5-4	CASSLTEYGTGELFF	TGTGCCAGCAGCCTGACAGAGTATGGCACCGGGGAGCTGTTTTTT
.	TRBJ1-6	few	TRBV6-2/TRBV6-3	CASSPLRDHVPPLHF	TGTGCCAGCAGTCCTCTGAGGGACCATGTGCCACCCCTCCACTTT
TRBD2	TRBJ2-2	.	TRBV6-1	CASRGKGTKYAGELFF	TGTGCCAGCAGGGGGAAGGGGACTAAATACGCCGGGGAGCTGTTTTTT
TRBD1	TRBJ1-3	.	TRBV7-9	CATDRGAPGNTIYF	TGTGCCACGGACAGGGGAGCGCCGGGAAACACCATATATTTT
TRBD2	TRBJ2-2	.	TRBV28	CASTGRTGELFF	TGTGCCAGCACCGGGAGGACCGGGGAGCTGTTTTTT
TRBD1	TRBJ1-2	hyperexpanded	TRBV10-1	CASSSGTGAPDYGYTF	TGCGCCAGCAGTTCCGGGACAGGGGCTCCGGACTATGGCTACACCTTC
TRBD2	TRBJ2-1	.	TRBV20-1	CSARRLAGGPGNEQFF	TGCAGTGCTAGGAGACTAGCGGGAGGGCCGGGGAATGAGCAGTTCTTC
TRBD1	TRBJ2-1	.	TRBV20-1	CSAMGQGGSYNEQFF	TGCAGTGCTATGGGACAGGGAGGATCCTACAATGAGCAGTTCTTC
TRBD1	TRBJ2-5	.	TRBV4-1	CASSQRTGPGQETQYF	TGCGCCAGCAGCCAACGGACAGGGCCGGGTCAAGAGACCCAGTACTTC
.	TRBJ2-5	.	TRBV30	CAWSVFSQETQYF	TGTGCCTGGAGTGTATTCAGCCAAGAGACCCAGTACTTC
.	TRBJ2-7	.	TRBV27	CASRSAGQDRYEQYF	TGTGCCAGCCGGTCAGCGGGACAAGACCGCTACGAGCAGTACTTC
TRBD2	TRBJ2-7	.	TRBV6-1	CATFRTSGEQYF	TGTGCCACCTTCCGGACTAGCGGCGAGCAGTACTTC
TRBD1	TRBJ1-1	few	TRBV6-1	CASSLGGGMNTEAFF	TGTGCCAGCAGCCTCGGAGGGGGCATGAACACTGAAGCTTTCTTT
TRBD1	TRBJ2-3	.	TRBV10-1	CASRPGQGATFLNTDTQYF	TGCGCCAGCAGACCAGGACAGGGGGCTACCTTCCTCAACACAGATACGCAGTATTTT
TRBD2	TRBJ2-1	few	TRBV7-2	CASSLSPAGTSGRNEQFF	TGTGCCAGCAGCTTATCACCCGCCGGGACTAGCGGGAGGAATGAGCAGTTCTTC
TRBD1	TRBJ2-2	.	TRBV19	CASRDRMDTGELFF	TGTGCCAGTAGGGACAGGATGGACACCGGGGAGCTGTTTTTT
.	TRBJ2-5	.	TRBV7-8	CASSPPGIGTETQYF	TGTGCCAGCAGCCCCCCCGGGATAGGGACGGAGACCCAGTACTTC
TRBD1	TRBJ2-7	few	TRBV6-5	CASSYRQGRGYEQYF	TGTGCCAGCAGTTACCGACAGGGTAGGGGGTACGAGCAGTACTTC
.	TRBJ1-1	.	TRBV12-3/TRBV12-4	CASSLARGTEAFF	TGTGCCAGCAGTTTAGCCAGGGGCACTGAAGCTTTCTTT
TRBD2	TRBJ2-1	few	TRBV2	CASMAGGINEQFF	TGTGCCAGCATGGCGGGAGGGATAAATGAGCAGTTCTTC
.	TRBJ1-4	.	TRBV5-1	CASSLAGGGNEKLFF	TGCGCCAGCAGCTTGGCCGGAGGGGGTAATGAAAAACTGTTTTTT
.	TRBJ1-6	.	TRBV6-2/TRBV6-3	CASSYSTGASSPLHF	TGTGCCAGCAGTTACTCGACTGGGGCGAGTTCACCCCTCCACTTT
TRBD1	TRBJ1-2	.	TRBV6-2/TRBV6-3	CASSQTGGLGYGYTF	TGTGCCAGCAGTCAAACAGGGGGCTTAGGCTATGGCTACACCTTC
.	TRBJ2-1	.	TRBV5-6	CASSIADEQFF	TGTGCCAGCAGTATAGCCGATGAGCAGTTCTTC
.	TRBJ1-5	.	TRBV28	CARGQHNQPQHF	TGTGCCAGGGGGCAGCACAATCAGCCCCAGCATTTT
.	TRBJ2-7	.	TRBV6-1	CAGGTVYEQYF	TGTGCCGGCGGAACCGTCTACGAGCAGTACTTC
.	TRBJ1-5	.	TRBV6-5	CASSYGGSNQPQHF	TGTGCCAGCAGTTATGGGGGTAGCAATCAGCCCCAGCATTTT
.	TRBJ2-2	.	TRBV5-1	CASSLDQVNTGELFF	TGCGCCAGCAGCTTGGATCAGGTGAACACCGGGGAGCTGTTTTTT
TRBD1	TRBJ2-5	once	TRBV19	CASSGYGTGDEETQYF	TGTGCCAGTAGTGGTTATGGGACAGGGGATGAAGAGACCCAGTACTTC
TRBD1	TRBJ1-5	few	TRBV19	CASSTEDRGLRQPQHF	TGTGCCAGTAGTACAGAAGACAGGGGGCTTCGTCAGCCCCAGCATTTT
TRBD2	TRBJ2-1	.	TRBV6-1	CASRQGTSGSGSYNEQFF	TGTGCCAGCAGGCAGGGGACTAGCGGGAGTGGTTCCTACAATGAGCAGTTCTTC
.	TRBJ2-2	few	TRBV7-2	CASSFGDTLTGELFF	TGTGCCAGCAGCTTTGGAGACACCCTCACCGGGGAGCTGTTTTTT
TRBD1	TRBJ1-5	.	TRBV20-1	CSAAQGAVALGQPQHF	TGCAGTGCCGCACAGGGGGCTGTCGCTCTGGGTCAGCCCCAGCATTTT
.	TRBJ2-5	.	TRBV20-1	CSASLMNRLEARETQYF	TGCAGTGCTAGTCTTATGAATAGGTTAGAGGCTCGAGAGACCCAGTACTTC
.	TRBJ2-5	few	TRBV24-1	CATRDAKETQYF	TGTGCCACCAGGGATGCAAAGGAGACCCAGTACTTC
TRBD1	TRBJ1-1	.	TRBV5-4	CASSPGQGASGTEAFF	TGTGCCAGCAGCCCGGGACAGGGGGCGTCGGGCACTGAAGCTTTCTTT
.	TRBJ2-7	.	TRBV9	CASSGALDFHEQYF	TGTGCCAGCAGCGGCGCTCTCGATTTCCACGAGCAGTACTTC
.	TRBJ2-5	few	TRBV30	CAWDKRETQYF	TGTGCCTGGGACAAAAGAGAGACCCAGTACTTC
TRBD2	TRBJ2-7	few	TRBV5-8	CASSRSGSKYEQYF	TGTGCCAGCAGCCGGAGCGGGAGTAAGTACGAGCAGTACTTC
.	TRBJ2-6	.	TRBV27	CASSSPSAGANVLTF	TGTGCCAGCAGTTCCCCCTCGGCTGGGGCCAACGTCCTGACTTTC
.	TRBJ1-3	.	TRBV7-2	CASSSGPGATDSGNTIYF	TGTGCCAGCAGCTCGGGGCCGGGGGCCACCGACTCTGGAAACACCATATATTTT
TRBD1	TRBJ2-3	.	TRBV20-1	CSAIWTGGTDTQYF	TGCAGTGCCATATGGACAGGGGGCACAGATACGCAGTATTTT
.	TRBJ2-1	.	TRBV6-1	CASRNQGLDNEQFF	TGTGCCAGCAGGAACCAGGGGTTGGACAATGAGCAGTTCTTC
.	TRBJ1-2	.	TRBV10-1	CASPDRQSYGYTF	TGCGCCAGCCCGGACAGACAGTCTTATGGCTACACCTTC
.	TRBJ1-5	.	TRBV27	CASSPVGGGNQPQHF	TGTGCCAGCAGCCCTGTGGGCGGTGGCAATCAGCCCCAGCATTTT
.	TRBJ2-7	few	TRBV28	CASSTDTLEQYF	TGTGCCAGCAGTACGGACACCCTTGAGCAGTACTTC
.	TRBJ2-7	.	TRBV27	CASSLGQKSSYEQYF	TGTGCCAGCAGTTTAGGACAGAAGAGCTCCTACGAGCAGTACTTC